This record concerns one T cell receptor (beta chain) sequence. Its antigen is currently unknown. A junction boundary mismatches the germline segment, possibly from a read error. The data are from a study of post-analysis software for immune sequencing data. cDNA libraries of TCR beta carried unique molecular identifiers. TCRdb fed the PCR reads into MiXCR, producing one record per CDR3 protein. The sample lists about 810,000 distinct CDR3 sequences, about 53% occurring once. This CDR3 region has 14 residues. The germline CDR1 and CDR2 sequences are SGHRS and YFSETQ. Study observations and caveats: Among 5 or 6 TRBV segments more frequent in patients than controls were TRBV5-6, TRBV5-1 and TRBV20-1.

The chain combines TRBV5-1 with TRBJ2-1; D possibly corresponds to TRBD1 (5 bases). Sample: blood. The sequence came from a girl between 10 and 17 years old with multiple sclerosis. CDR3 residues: CAGRAFYTYNEQFF. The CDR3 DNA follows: TGCGCCGGCAGGGCCTTTTACACCTACAATGAGCAGTTCTTC.